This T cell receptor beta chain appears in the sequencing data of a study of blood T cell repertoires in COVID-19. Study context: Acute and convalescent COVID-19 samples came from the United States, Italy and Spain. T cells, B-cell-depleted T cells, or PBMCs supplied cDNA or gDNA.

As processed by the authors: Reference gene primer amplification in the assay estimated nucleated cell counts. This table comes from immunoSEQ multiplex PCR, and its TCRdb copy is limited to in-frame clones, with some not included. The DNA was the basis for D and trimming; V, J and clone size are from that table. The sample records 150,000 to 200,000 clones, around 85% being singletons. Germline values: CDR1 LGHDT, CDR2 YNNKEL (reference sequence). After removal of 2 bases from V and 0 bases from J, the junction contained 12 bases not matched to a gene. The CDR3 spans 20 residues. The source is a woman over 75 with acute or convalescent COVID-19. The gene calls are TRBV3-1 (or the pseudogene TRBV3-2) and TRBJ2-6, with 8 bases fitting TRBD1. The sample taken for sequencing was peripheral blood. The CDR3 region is CASSQRTNRGALSGANVLTF. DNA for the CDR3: TGTGCCAGCAGCCAACGAACCAACAGGGGGGCACTCTCTGGGGCCAACGTCCTGACTTTC.